What follows are 14 T cell receptor beta chains derived from one specimen sequenced in a study of blood T cells in healthy people across ages. A J-beta primer mix and a sample-barcoded 5' primer were used in a second PCR of roughly 6 to 12 cycles. TCRdb ran MiXCR on the 5' RACE reads and lists one entry per CDR3 protein. The table shows around 850,000 distinct CDR3 sequences, with 30% to 45% occurring only once. The sequenced sample was blood. Receptors were obtained from a man younger than 35 in good health.

V and J are TRBV7-2 and TRBJ2-1; unclear D gene. Looked up from germline, CDR1 is SGHTA and CDR2 is FQGNSA. V was clipped by 2 bases and J by 3 bases, with 11 bases between them. The CDR3 sequence is 15 residues long. This CDR3 is CASSLYQQLYNEQFF. CDR3 coding DNA: TGTGCCAGCAGCTTATACCAGCAGCTCTACAATGAGCAGTTCTTC.

V is TRBV4-2 and J is TRBJ1-5, with 10 positions matching TRBD1. V was clipped by 0 bases and J by 5 bases; unmatched bases: 7. The CDR3 runs to 17 residues. Germline CDR1 and CDR2: LGHNA and YNFKEQ. This CDR3 reads CASSQERTGGGYQPQHF. The CDR3 DNA is TGTGCCAGCAGCCAAGAGAGGACAGGGGGGGGGTATCAGCCCCAGCATTTT.

This clonotype appeared a few times. The chain is built from TRBV9 and TRBJ2-3; the match to TRBD2 covers 8 bases. CDR1 and CDR2 (germline): SGDLS, YYNGEE. The length of the CDR3 is 17 residues. Unmatched junction bases numbered 10, after V lost 1 base and J lost 3 bases. DNA of the CDR3: TGTGCCAGCAGCGTACCGGGTAGCGGGGCTCCAACAGATACGCAGTATTTT. It translates to CASSVPGSGAPTDTQYF.

The gene calls are TRBV12-3 or TRBV12-4 and TRBJ2-5; 9 nucleotides agree with TRBD1. CDR3 size: 15 residues. J gave up 11 bases and V 5 bases, and 15 bases lay outside the gene matches. The CDR3 coding sequence is TGTGCCAGCAGTCTCCTAACAGGGGGCGGAAATGAGCAGTACTTC. Translating it yields CASSLLTGGGNEQYF.

The rearrangement links TRBV2 to TRBJ1-1; D gene uncertain. The CDR3 sequence is 13 residues long. Trimming pared 7 bases from V and 10 bases from J, leaving 19 bases between. Germline CDR1 SNHLY, CDR2 FYNNEI. CDR3 in amino acids: CASTPDGGSGAFF. The CDR3 DNA is TGTGCCAGCACACCGGACGGCGGGTCGGGAGCTTTCTTT.

In this sample, this clonotype turned up many times. This rearrangement joins TRBV7-9 to TRBJ1-6, with D hard to call. The CDR3 runs to 14 residues. In germline, CDR1 is SEHNR, CDR2 FQNEAQ (reference sequence). Trimming cost V 2 bases and J 8 bases, with 10 bases left between them. This CDR3 is CASSLRREYSPLHF. CDR3 coding DNA: TGTGCCAGCAGCTTAAGGAGGGAGTATTCACCCCTCCACTTT. Together with reference TRBV7-9 and TRBJ1-6, the CDR3 gives the full variable domain: DTGVSQNPRHKITKRGQNVTFRCDPISEHNRLYWYRQTLGQGPEFLTYFQNEAQLEKSRLLSDRFSAERPKGSFSTLEIQRTEQGDSAMYLCASSLRREYSPLHFGNGTRLTVT.

This clonotype has just a few counts. The chain couples TRBV4-3 to TRBJ1-5; 8 positions match TRBD1. Looked up from germline, CDR1 is LGHNA and CDR2 is YSLEER. With V trimmed by 0 bases and J by 2 bases, 9 bases remained unmatched. This CDR3 region has 18 residues. The CDR3 DNA is TGCGCCAGCAGCCAAGATTTTATGGGGACAGGAGGCAATCAGCCCCAGCATTTT. As protein: CASSQDFMGTGGNQPQHF.

This rearrangement joins TRBV29-1 to TRBJ1-1, with D perhaps matching TRBD1 (6 bases). Germline V gene sequence: CDR1 SQVTM, CDR2 ANQGSEA. This CDR3 spans 15 amino acids. Trimming left V 6 bases short and J 1 base short, with 18 bases between. This CDR3 is CSVLTVGGQNTEAFF. The CDR3 region has the DNA TGCAGCGTCCTCACCGTTGGGGGGCAGAACACTGAAGCTTTCTTT.

This clonotype was picked up a small number of times. The chain carries TRBV20-1 and TRBJ1-6; D ambiguous. Germline loops: CDR1 DFQATT, CDR2 SNEGSKA (reference sequence). CDR3 size: 16 residues. V was cut by 0 bases and J by 5 bases, with 14 bases left in between. The CDR3, as DNA: TGCAGTGCTAGAGATCACAGAACAGTCCATAATTCACCCCTCCACTTT. As protein: CSARDHRTVHNSPLHF.

This chain joins TRBV20-1 and TRBJ2-7, with 12 bases that match TRBD2. After removal of 0 bases from V and 7 bases from J, the junction contained 7 bases not matched to a gene. The length of the CDR3 is 15 residues. Germline CDR1 and CDR2: DFQATT and SNEGSKA (reference sequence). CDR3 region: CSARERLAGAYEQYF. In nucleotides, the CDR3 is TGCAGTGCTAGAGAGCGACTAGCGGGGGCTTATGAGCAGTACTTC.

The chain employs TRBV9 and TRBJ2-1, with unresolved D. Trimming took off 0 bases at V and 5 bases at J, with 9 bases between the two ends. Looked up from germline, CDR1 is SGDLS and CDR2 is YYNGEE. The CDR3 contains 14 residues. The CDR3 loop is CASSVGQQNNEQFF. CDR3 in DNA: TGTGCCAGCAGCGTAGGGCAGCAAAACAATGAGCAGTTCTTC.

Points on this clonotype: Germline is not matched at one junction end, which may reflect a read error. The chain is built from TRBV27 and TRBJ1-5; D perhaps matches TRBD1 (6 bases). CDR1 and CDR2 (germline): MNHEY, SMNVEV (reference sequence). The CDR3 totals 17 residues. The DNA for the CDR3 is TGTGCCAGCAGTTTATCTTTCCACAGGGTAGCGGATCATCCCCAGCATTTT. This translates into CASSLSFHRVADHPQHF.

This clonotype appeared many times. The chain employs TRBV15 and TRBJ2-3, with 9 bases lining up with TRBD1. In germline, CDR1 is LNHNV, CDR2 YYDKDF (reference sequence). This CDR3 has 15 amino acids. V trimming: 5 bases; J trimming: 5 bases; junction bases outside the gene matches: 8. The CDR3 reads CATSGPGQGGDTQYF. CDR3 nucleotide sequence: TGTGCCACCAGCGGCCCGGGACAGGGAGGAGATACGCAGTATTTT.

This clonotype was counted many times. J is TRBJ1-1 and V is TRBV7-9; the D is unclear. V dropped 5 bases and J dropped 1 base, with 5 bases sitting between them. The CDR3 is made up of 12 amino acids. Germline CDR1 and CDR2: SEHNR and FQNEAQ (reference sequence). Written as DNA, the CDR3 is TGTGCCAGCAGCCCAGCGAACACTGAAGCTTTCTTT. Protein: CASSPANTEAFF.